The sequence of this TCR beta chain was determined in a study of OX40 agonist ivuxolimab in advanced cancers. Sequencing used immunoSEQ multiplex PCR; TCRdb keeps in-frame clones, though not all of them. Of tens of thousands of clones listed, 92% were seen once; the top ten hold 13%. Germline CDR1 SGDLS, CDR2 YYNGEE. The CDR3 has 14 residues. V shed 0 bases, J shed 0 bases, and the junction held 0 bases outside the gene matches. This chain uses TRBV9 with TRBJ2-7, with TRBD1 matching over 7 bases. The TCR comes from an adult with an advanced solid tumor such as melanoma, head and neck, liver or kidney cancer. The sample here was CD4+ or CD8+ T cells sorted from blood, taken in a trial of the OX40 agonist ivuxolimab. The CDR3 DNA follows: TGTGCCAGCAGCGTAGGGGACAGCTCCTACGAGCAGTACTTC. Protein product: CASSVGDSSYEQYF.